This entry lists 23 T cell receptor beta chains sequenced from one sample in a study of T cell responses to AZD1222 COVID-19 vaccine (dated by TCRdb to 2020 to 2022). Library construction relied on the immunoSEQ multiplex PCR assay. In TCRdb, the immuneACCESS table is reduced to in-frame sequences with V and J assigned. These tables do not hold every clone; where another copy was compared, an unresolved V gene accounts for under half, and the others remain unexplained. This sample holds about 90,000 clones; roughly 90% were observed only once. The ten largest clonotypes hold just over 5.5% of the sample. Explained via the paper, the time point label denotes: about 28 days (+/-7) after the second vaccine dose. The sample was peripheral blood, taken 28 days after the second AZD1222 dose. These TCRs come from an adult who received the AZD1222 COVID-19 vaccine.

The chain recombines TRBV6-5 with TRBJ2-7; a weak D match, TRBD1 (6 bases). CDR3 length: 12 residues. CDR1 is MNHEY and CDR2 is SVGAGI in the germline V gene. Trimming removed 8 bases at V and 2 bases at J, with 10 bases between. The CDR3 bases are TGTGCCAGCCGGTCAGGGGCCTACGAGCAGTACTTC. This encodes CASRSGAYEQYF.

The chain is built from TRBV9 and TRBJ2-6; D perhaps matches TRBD1 (5 bases). V was shortened by 3 bases and J by 4 bases, with 11 bases between the two germline ends. The CDR3 loop spans 15 amino acids. Germline V gene sequence: CDR1 SGDLS, CDR2 YYNGEE. CDR3 loop: CASSASGSGANVLTF. As DNA, the CDR3 is TGTGCCAGCAGCGCCTCAGGGTCAGGGGCCAACGTCCTGACTTTC.

This chain joins TRBV30 and TRBJ1-1; no clear D. CDR1 is GTSNPN, CDR2 SVGIG, per germline (reference sequence). CDR3 size: 13 residues. V lost 2 bases and J lost 5, with 12 bases in between. CDR3 nucleotide sequence: TGTGCCTGGAGTCCCGGACTGACTACTGAAGCTTTCTTT. As protein: CAWSPGLTTEAFF.

For this clone: This sample includes further DNA sequences coding for the same CDR3. V and J are TRBV5-1 and TRBJ1-5; D remains unclear. The germline V gene has CDR1 SGHRS and CDR2 YFSETQ. This CDR3 is built from 13 residues. V was clipped by 0 bases and J by 1 base, with 2 bases between them. The CDR3 loop is CASSLDSNQPQHF. The CDR3 DNA is TGCGCCAGCAGCTTGGACAGCAATCAGCCCCAGCATTTT.

V usage is TRBV5-1 and J usage is TRBJ2-1; 7 nucleotides agree with TRBD2. The CDR3 extends over 16 amino acids. CDR1 SGHRS and CDR2 YFSETQ come from the germline V gene. Trimming at V came to 4 bases and at J to 0 bases, leaving 7 bases not matched to a gene. CDR3 nucleotides: TGCGCCAGCAGCAGGGACTATGGTGTCTCCTACAATGAGCAGTTCTTC. It specifies CASSRDYGVSYNEQFF.

CDR3 sequence (DNA): TGTGCCAGCAGTTATTATGAAGATCAGCCCCAGCATTTT. Amino acid sequence: CASSYYEDQPQHF. V and J are TRBV6-6 and TRBJ1-5; D unclear. The CDR3 is 13 residues long. In germline, CDR1 is MNHNY, CDR2 SVGAGI (reference sequence). Deletions cut 3 bases from V and 5 bases from J, with 8 bases between.

This chain connects TRBV5-1 to TRBJ1-1; the match to TRBD1 covers 8 bases. J was trimmed by 0 bases and V by 5 bases; bases with no gene match: 6. The CDR3 is made up of 15 amino acids. The V gene's germline CDR1 is SGHRS and CDR2 YFSETQ. The CDR3 here is CASSQQGDLNTEAFF. The CDR3 DNA is TGCGCCAGCAGTCAACAGGGGGACTTGAACACTGAAGCTTTCTTT.

V is TRBV19 and J is TRBJ1-6; no firm D call. Germline V gene data show CDR1 as LNHDA and CDR2 as SQIVND (reference sequence). This CDR3 region has 11 residues. Trimming left V 5 bases short and J 9 bases short, with 5 bases between. DNA of the CDR3: TGTGCCAGTAGTGGTAGTTCACCCCTCCACTTT. This translates into CASSGSSPLHF. Complete variable domain (other parts from reference TRBV19 and TRBJ1-6): DGGITQSPKYLFRKEGQNVTLSCEQNLNHDAMYWYRQDPGQGLRLIYYSQIVNDFQKGDIAEGYSVSREKKESFPLTVTSAQKNPTAFYLCASSGSSPLHFGNGTRLTVT.

The chain employs TRBV5-4 and TRBJ1-1; TRBD1 matches 8 bases. Germline CDR1 and CDR2: SGHNT and YYREEE (reference sequence). After removal of 4 bases from V and 0 bases from J, the junction contained 8 bases not matched to a gene. CDR3 length equals 16 residues. CDR3 nucleotides: TGTGCCAGCAGCCTAGGGACAGGTGCGGTGAACACTGAAGCTTTCTTT. It yields the protein CASSLGTGAVNTEAFF.

The V gene is TRBV14, the J gene TRBJ2-7; 7 bases line up with TRBD1. In germline, CDR1 is SGHDN, CDR2 FVKESK. The CDR3 spans 14 residues. V lost 4 bases and J lost 2; bases outside the gene matches: 5. This CDR3 reads CASSRYRGAYEQYF. The CDR3 nucleotides are TGTGCCAGCAGCCGGTACAGGGGCGCCTACGAGCAGTACTTC.

The chain links TRBV4-3 to TRBJ1-6; TRBD1 matches at 7 bases. With V trimmed by 2 bases and J by 7 bases, 8 bases remained unmatched. CDR3 length: 16 amino acids. Germline CDR1 is LGHNA and CDR2 is YSLEER. The CDR3 bases are TGCGCCAGCAGCCAACAAACCGGGACAGTGAATTCACCCCTCCACTTT. Translated, it gives CASSQQTGTVNSPLHF.

The CDR3 region has the DNA TGTGCCAGCAGCTACCCCGGGACAGGGAATGAAAAACTGTTTTTT. Its translation is CASSYPGTGNEKLFF. The chain links TRBV7-8 to TRBJ1-4, with 9 bases matching TRBD1. CDR1 SGHVS and CDR2 FQNEAQ come from the germline V gene. CDR3 length: 15 residues. J lost 5 bases, V lost 4 bases, and 5 bases had no gene match.

The rearrangement uses TRBV29-1 and TRBJ2-7; D unresolved. V was cut by 4 bases and J by 2 bases, with 9 bases left in between. The CDR3 sequence is 12 residues long. Germline values: CDR1 SQVTM, CDR2 ANQGSEA. For the CDR3, the DNA is TGCAGCGTTGTGGTCGGACCCTACGAGCAGTACTTC. Residues: CSVVVGPYEQYF.

V usage is TRBV2 and J usage is TRBJ2-5; weak D call: TRBD1 (5 bases). The CDR3 loop spans 14 amino acids. CDR1 is SNHLY and CDR2 is FYNNEI in the germline V gene. V lost 4 bases, J lost 6 bases, and 15 bases lay in between. CDR3 sequence reads: CASSGLGAGQTQYF. CDR3 nucleotide sequence: TGTGCCAGCAGTGGGTTAGGGGCCGGTCAGACCCAGTACTTC.

This clone has only one observation. The CDR3 bases are TGTGCCAGTAAATGGGTGGAAGGCAATCAGCCCCAGCATTTT. This translates into CASKWVEGNQPQHF. This chain links TRBV19 with TRBJ1-5; no clear D. The CDR3 is 14 amino acids. V lost 7 bases, J lost 2 bases, and 12 bases lay in between. CDR1 and CDR2 (germline): LNHDA, SQIVND (reference sequence).

The chain joins TRBV6-2 or TRBV6-3 to TRBJ1-4; 8 bases are a match to TRBD1. The trim removed 6 bases at V and 4 bases at J, leaving 13 bases unmatched. In germline, CDR1 is MNHEY, CDR2 SVGEGT. The CDR3 has 17 residues. This CDR3 is CASSLRDRTPGNEKLFF. For the CDR3, the DNA is TGTGCCAGCAGCCTCCGGGACAGGACTCCTGGTAATGAAAAACTGTTTTTT.

This rearrangement joins TRBV15 to TRBJ2-1; 7 positions match TRBD1. The CDR3 has 15 residues. V was clipped by 6 bases and J by 4 bases; unmatched bases: 9. Germline V gene data show CDR1 as LNHNV and CDR2 as YYDKDF (reference sequence). The CDR3 DNA is TGTGCCACCAGGCCAGATCCGGGACAGTACAATGAGCAGTTCTTC. Amino acid sequence: CATRPDPGQYNEQFF. The variable domain in full, completed from reference TRBV15 and TRBJ2-1, reads DAMVIQNPRYQVTQFGKPVTLSCSQTLNHNVMYWYQQKSSQAPKLLFHYYDKDFNNEADTPDNFQSRRPNTSFCFLDIRSPGLGDTAMYLCATRPDPGQYNEQFFGPGTRLTVL.

V gene TRBV5-1 combines with J gene TRBJ1-1; D might be TRBD1 (6 bases). Trimming left V 0 bases short and J 5 bases short, with 17 bases between. From germline, CDR1 is SGHRS and CDR2 YFSETQ. The CDR3 contains 16 residues. For the CDR3, the DNA is TGCGCCAGCAGCTTGGAACGGGGGGCGATGCAAACTGAAGCTTTCTTT. It is translated as CASSLERGAMQTEAFF. Full variable domain (missing parts from reference TRBV5-1 and TRBJ1-1): KAGVTQTPRYLIKTRGQQVTLSCSPISGHRSVSWYQQTPGQGLQFLFEYFSETQRNKGNFPGRFSGRQFSNSRSEMNVSTLELGDSALYLCASSLERGAMQTEAFFGQGTRLTVV.

The CDR3 DNA sequence: TGTGCCAGTAGCTTAAGGGGGACCGAAAGATTCACAGATACGCAGTATTTT. Translation gives CASSLRGTERFTDTQYF. This chain connects TRBV19 to TRBJ2-3; tentatively, D is TRBD1 (6 bases). V lost 6 bases and J 2 bases, leaving 21 bases between the germline ends. The CDR3 has 17 amino acids. Germline-derived CDR1 and CDR2 are LNHDA and SQIVND (reference sequence).

The table lists this clone with a count of one. The chain employs TRBV9 and TRBJ1-5; a possible D gene is TRBD1 (5 bases). CDR1 is SGDLS and CDR2 is YYNGEE in the germline V gene. Trimming took 6 bases from V and 0 from J, leaving 13 bases between them. This CDR3 comprises 15 residues. The CDR3 sequence: CASNSGGNSNQPQHF. Here the CDR3 DNA reads TGTGCCAGCAACTCCGGGGGGAATAGCAATCAGCCCCAGCATTTT. Based on the CDR3 plus reference TRBV9 and TRBJ1-5, the full variable domain is DSGVTQTPKHLITATGQRVTLRCSPRSGDLSVYWYQQSLDQGLQFLIQYYNGEERAKGNILERFSAQQFPDLHSELNLSSLELGDSALYFCASNSGGNSNQPQHFGDGTRLSIL.

The rearrangement joins TRBV3-1 (or the pseudogene TRBV3-2) to TRBJ2-5; 8 bases line up with TRBD2. The CDR3 is 17 amino acids. After removal of 0 bases from V and 5 bases from J, the junction contained 11 bases not matched to a gene. In germline, CDR1 is LGHDT, CDR2 YNNKEL (reference sequence). The CDR3 protein is CASSQEGVLAGVETQYF. CDR3 nucleotides: TGTGCCAGCAGCCAAGAAGGGGTCCTAGCGGGCGTGGAGACCCAGTACTTC.

This chain uses TRBV11-2 with TRBJ1-2; 7 bases align to TRBD1. This CDR3 region has 15 residues. The junction had 7 bases not matched to a gene; V was cut back by 4 bases and J by 2 bases. Germline V gives CDR1 SGHAT, CDR2 FQNNGV. CDR3 sequence reads: CASSSLQGKNYGYTF. The CDR3 coding sequence is TGTGCCAGCAGCTCCCTACAGGGGAAGAACTATGGCTACACCTTC.

V gene TRBV20-1 combines with J gene TRBJ1-2, with D possibly TRBD1 on 5 matching bases. The germline gives CDR1 DFQATT, CDR2 SNEGSKA (reference sequence). V was trimmed by 3 bases and J by 3 bases, leaving 11 bases between them. The CDR3 extends over 13 amino acids. The CDR3 nucleotides read TGCAGTGCTAGTGGGGTGGGGGACTATGGCTACACCTTC. Its protein is CSASGVGDYGYTF.